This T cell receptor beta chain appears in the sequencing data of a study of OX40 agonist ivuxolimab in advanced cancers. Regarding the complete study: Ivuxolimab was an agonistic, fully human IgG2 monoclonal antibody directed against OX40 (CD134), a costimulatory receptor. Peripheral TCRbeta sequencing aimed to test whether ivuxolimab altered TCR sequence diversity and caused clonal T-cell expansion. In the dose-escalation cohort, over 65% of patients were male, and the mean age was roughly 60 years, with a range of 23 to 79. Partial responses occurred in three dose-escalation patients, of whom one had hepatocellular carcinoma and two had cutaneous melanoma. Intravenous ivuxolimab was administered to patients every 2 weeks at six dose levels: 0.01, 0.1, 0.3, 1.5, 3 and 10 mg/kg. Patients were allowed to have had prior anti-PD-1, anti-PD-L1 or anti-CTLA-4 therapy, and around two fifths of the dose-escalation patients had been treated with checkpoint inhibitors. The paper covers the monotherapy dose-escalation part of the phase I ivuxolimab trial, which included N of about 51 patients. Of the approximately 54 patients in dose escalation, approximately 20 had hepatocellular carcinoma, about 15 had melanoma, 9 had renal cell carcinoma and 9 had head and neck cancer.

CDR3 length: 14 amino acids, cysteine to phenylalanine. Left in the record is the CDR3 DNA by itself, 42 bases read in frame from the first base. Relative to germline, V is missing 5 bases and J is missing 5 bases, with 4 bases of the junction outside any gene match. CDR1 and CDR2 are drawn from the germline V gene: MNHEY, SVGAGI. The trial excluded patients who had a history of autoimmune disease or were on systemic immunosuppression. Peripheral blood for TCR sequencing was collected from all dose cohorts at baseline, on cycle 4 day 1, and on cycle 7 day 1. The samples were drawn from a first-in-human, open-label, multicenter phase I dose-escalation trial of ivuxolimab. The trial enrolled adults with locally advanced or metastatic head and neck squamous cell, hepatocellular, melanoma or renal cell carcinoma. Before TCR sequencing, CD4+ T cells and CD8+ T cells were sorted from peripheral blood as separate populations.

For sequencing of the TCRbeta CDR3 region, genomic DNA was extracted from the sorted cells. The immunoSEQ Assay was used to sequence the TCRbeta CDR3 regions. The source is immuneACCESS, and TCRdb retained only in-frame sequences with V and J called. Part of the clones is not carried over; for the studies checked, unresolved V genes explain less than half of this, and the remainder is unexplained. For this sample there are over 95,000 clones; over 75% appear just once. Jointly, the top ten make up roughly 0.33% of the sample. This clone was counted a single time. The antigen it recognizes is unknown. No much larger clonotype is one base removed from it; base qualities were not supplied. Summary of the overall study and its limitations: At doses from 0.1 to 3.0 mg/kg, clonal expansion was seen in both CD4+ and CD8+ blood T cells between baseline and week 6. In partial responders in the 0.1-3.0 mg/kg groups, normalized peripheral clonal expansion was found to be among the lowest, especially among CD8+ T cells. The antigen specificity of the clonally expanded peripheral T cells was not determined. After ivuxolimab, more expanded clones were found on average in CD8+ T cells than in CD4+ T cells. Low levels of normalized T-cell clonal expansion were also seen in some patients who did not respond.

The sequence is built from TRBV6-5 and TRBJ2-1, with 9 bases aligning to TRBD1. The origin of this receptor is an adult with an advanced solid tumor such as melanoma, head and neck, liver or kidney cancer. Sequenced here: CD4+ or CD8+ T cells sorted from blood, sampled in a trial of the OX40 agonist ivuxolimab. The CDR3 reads CASSKGQGNNEQFF. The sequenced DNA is TGTGCCAGCAGTAAGGGACAGGGTAACAATGAGCAGTTCTTC.